This note documents a single T cell receptor beta chain sequence. The source of the sample is a study of cytomegalovirus exposure and HLA in healthy donors. Study-wide background: Across about 400 genotyped donors, 65% to 90% landed in the Caucasian-associated ancestry cluster.

The primer mix had 60 Vbeta and 13 Jbeta primers. How the authors handled the data: About 11 million of the approximately 80 million unique TCR beta chains counted in a later analysis were shared. Sequencing was performed with immunoSEQ multiplex PCR; in TCRdb, only in-frame clones are kept and a portion is missing. That table is the source of V, J and clone size, and D and trimming were worked out from the DNA. This table holds 150,000 to 200,000 clones, around 83% found once. This TCR came from a man aged 35 to 55 in good health and CMV-seropositive. The source material was PBMCs.

CDR3 DNA: TGTGCCAGCGCGGTGAACCAAGAGACCCAGTACTTC. This translates into CASAVNQETQYF. This rearrangement joins TRBV2 to TRBJ2-5; D ambiguous. Between the trimmed V and J ends, which lost 8 bases and 0 bases, there was a span of 7 bases. Germline V gene sequence: CDR1 SNHLY, CDR2 FYNNEI. CDR3 length: 12 residues.